Included here is one T cell receptor beta chain sequence, with context. Its target is not known. The sample comes from a study of CD8+CD57+ T cells in acquired aplastic anemia. Study context: An average of about 3.4 ug of DNA was obtained from sorted CD4+ and CD8+ cells. Study-wide results and limits: Found in both controls and patients were around 29 CD8+ CDR3 sequences. The study found no significant CD8+ Simpson's diversity difference between patients and controls.

Germline CDR1 is MNHEY and CDR2 is SMNVEV (reference sequence). The V and J ends lost 1 base and 10 bases respectively, with 16 bases between them. CDR3 length equals 14 residues. Genomic DNA acted as the template from which TCR beta VDJ combination and CDR3 sequence profiling were carried out. TCRdb used MiXCR to reprocess the reads, holding one entry per CDR3 protein. The sample records around 180,000 distinct CDR3 sequences, around 48% being singletons. An expansion of CD8+CD57+ cells by flow cytometry had been shown in patients chosen for sequencing. The specimen was sorted CD4+, CD8+, or CD8+CD57+ T cells (not recorded which) from PBMCs. The chain employs TRBV27 and TRBJ1-1; D is unclear. This receptor was taken from a human donor with aplastic anemia. The CDR3 sequence is CASSLWAGTEGAFF. CDR3 DNA: TGTGCCAGCAGTTTATGGGCAGGTACTGAGGGAGCTTTCTTT.